The source of this TCR beta chain is a study of radiation and T cells in renal cell carcinoma (dated by TCRdb to the early 2020s). In terms of the full investigation: TCR beta sequencing covered some 55 samples in total, comprising some 25 tumors and approximately 27 peripheral blood samples. The last blood draw happened 4 weeks after radiation, timed to coincide with nephrectomy. Across all 53 samples, around 4,000,000 unique CDR3 nucleotide sequences encoding 2.5 million to 3 million unique CDR3 amino acid sequences were identified.

The CDR3 goes from the cysteine to the phenylalanine over 10 residues. This entry keeps only the CDR3 DNA: 30 bases, framed from base 1. CDR1 SGHAT and CDR2 FQNNGV are derived from the germline V gene. Trimming takes 4 bases from V and 4 bases from J, and the germline ends sit 2 bases apart. The time point label for this specimen denotes: blood 4 weeks post-SBRT, at nephrectomy. What this sample's treatment or condition label stands for: 15 Gy SBRT to primary tumor, nephrectomy 4 weeks later. Samples came from a clinical trial, in which primary renal cell carcinomas received 15 Gy stereotactic body radiation therapy followed by nephrectomy 4 weeks later. To track tumor-enriched clonotypes, serial peripheral blood was sampled from radiation-treated patients at baseline and at 2 weeks and 4 weeks after SBRT. Every patient had renal cell carcinoma of clear cell pathology. Genomic DNA for TCR sequencing was prepared using the QIAamp DNA Blood Mini Kit (Qiagen). Only samples passing all quality control checks were included in the analyses.

A note on this clone: The antigen it binds to is not known. The sample holds no much larger clone one base away, and base qualities are not on file.

The immunoSEQ kit was used, according to the manufacturer's recommendations, to generate TCR beta libraries from genomic DNA. To prepare the libraries, a first multiplex PCR with proprietary primers was run, followed by a second PCR that added unique barcodes, and a bead cleanup was done after each round. A positive control reaction and a negative control reaction, both provided in the kit, were run with every batch of samples. The final libraries were assessed on an Agilent 4200 TapeStation D1000 ScreenTape, pooled by volume, and quantified by qPCR. An Illumina NextSeq500 fitted with a MidOutput 150-cycle cartridge performed the sequencing, running 156 Read1 cycles and 15 Index1 cycles with the kit's custom primers. The pooled library was loaded at 1.0 pM, with a roughly 20% PhiX control spiked in. The original methods were these. The vendor-processed data were analyzed in R, and a clonotype was defined as all T cells that share the same CDR3 nucleotide sequence. For clone abundance analyses, frequencies were normalized to the 10,000 most abundant clones per sample. Public T cell clones, which averaged fewer than five per sample, were removed prior to analysis. A difference in abundance of at least 32-fold between compartments was used to define tumor-enriched and baseline blood-enriched clonotypes. Clonotypes expanded or contracted between blood time points were identified with a beta-binomial differential abundance model. Similarity between tumor and blood repertoires was quantified using the Baroni-Urbani and Buser coefficient, and groups were compared with two-tailed Wilcoxon tests in R. The clones in this table, taken by TCRdb from immuneACCESS, are in-frame only. Not every clone is retained; where verified, under half of the shortfall comes from an unresolved V gene, and the cause of the rest is unknown. The DNA gave D and trimming, while V, J and clone size come from that table. The sample contains some 80,000 clones, 70% to 90% of them found a single time. More than 2% of the sample comes from the top ten.

The investigation overall reported the following: Tracking of blood repertoire dynamics stopped at approximately four weeks after treatment, with no follow-up past that point. In blood, the top tumor clonotypes increased from baseline to 2 weeks after radiation and then shrank by 4 weeks, which suggests a temporary expansion of tumor-resident clones. Because the trial had a single-armed design, the trial could not examine how radiation dose or scheduling affected the TCR repertoire. Because no pretreatment tumor biopsies were available, whether clonotypes were present in the tumor at baseline could not be determined.

This sample comprised blood, obtained from a patient whose treatment included radiotherapy and nephrectomy. The V gene is TRBV11-2 and the J gene is TRBJ2-7, with the D gene not confidently named. The clonotype originates from a woman aged 55-69 years with renal cell carcinoma. The CDR3 region reads CASSSYEQYF. The DNA sequence is TGTGCCAGCAGCTCGTACGAGCAGTACTTC.